The T cell receptor beta chain under discussion was sequenced for a study of T cell changes during pregnancy in multiple sclerosis. Per germline, CDR1 LNHDA and CDR2 SQIVND (reference sequence). J gave up 5 bases and V 2 bases, and 7 bases lay outside the gene matches. The CDR3 has 17 amino acids. The assay was immunoSEQ multiplex PCR, and TCRdb's table has in-frame clones only and misses some. The profile shows tens of thousands of clones, 85% to 95% of them singletons. The sequenced sample was peripheral blood, obtained after pregnancy. The sequence derives from a female donor with multiple sclerosis, enrolled in a pregnancy study. V is TRBV19 and J is TRBJ2-2, with TRBD2 matching over 11 bases. The CDR3 DNA reads as TGTGCCAGTAGTATAAGGATAGCGGGGGGGCCGACCGGGGAGCTGTTTTTT. It encodes CASSIRIAGGPTGELFF. Using reference TRBV19 and TRBJ2-2 for the parts outside the CDR3, the full variable domain is DGGITQSPKYLFRKEGQNVTLSCEQNLNHDAMYWYRQDPGQGLRLIYYSQIVNDFQKGDIAEGYSVSREKKESFPLTVTSAQKNPTAFYLCASSIRIAGGPTGELFFGEGSRLTVL.